This T cell receptor (beta chain) is drawn from a study of T cell clones after liver transplantation (dated by TCRdb to the late 2010s). Context from the whole study: Samples were obtained from ITN030ST, a randomized trial in which withdrawal of immunosuppression was attempted within 2 years of liver transplantation. No induction therapy was given to the subjects, and standard immunosuppression was administered until randomization at 12-24 months post-transplant. Of the eight recipients, three were HCV-positive, while the remaining recipients had been transplanted for non-autoimmune, non-viral indications. Blood samples were taken pre-transplant, pre-randomization before withdrawal, and post-randomization after full withdrawal or failed withdrawal. A cohort of 8 liver transplant recipients was studied, of whom 3 were classified as tolerant and 5 as non-tolerant. Donor-reactive T cell clones were identified by TCRbeta sequencing after a pre-transplant mixed lymphocyte reaction and then tracked in post-transplant blood. Third party-reactive TCRbeta sequences were also identified from pre-transplant MLRs to serve as an antigen-independent comparator for donor-reactive sequences. Tolerance was defined as complete immunosuppression withdrawal for at least one year with no rise in liver enzymes beyond twice the upper limit of normal.

As concerns this clone: What antigen it recognizes has not been identified. The record has no base qualities; no much larger clone is one base away.

In light of the paper, this sample's time point label describes: pre-transplant. Unstimulated PBMCs, after thawing, were stained for CD3, CD4 and CD8 and then FACS-sorted into CD3+CD4+ and CD3+CD8+ populations. Each of the 8 studied subjects was randomized to immunosuppression withdrawal. The Qiagen DNeasy Blood and Tissue Kit was used for isolation of genomic DNA. Frozen genomic DNA underwent high-throughput TCRbeta CDR3 sequencing by immunoSEQ, including PCR amplification, mapping, bias correction and internal controls. Processing in the source paper ran as follows. Productive rearrangements were kept, and unique TCRbeta sequences were defined by CDR3 nucleotide sequence plus V and J gene. For a sequence to be called donor-reactive, it needed a frequency of at least 0.01% and at least 5-fold expansion in CFSE-low cells compared with unstimulated pre-transplant cells. Minimum frequency thresholds were set for each subject based on the unstimulated sample with the lowest template count, ensuring at least 90% detection power. Repertoire turnover was measured by Jensen-Shannon divergence between the top 1000 TCRbeta sequences post- and pre-transplant. Two-sided Fisher's exact tests were used to test for changes in the detection of donor-reactive sequences. Here the immuneACCESS table is served through TCRdb, limited to in-frame sequences with V and J called. Missing clones are a known gap in these copies; in checked studies unresolved V genes cover under half, and the rest lacks a known reason. V, J and clone size derive from that table, while D and trimming were established from the DNA sequence. This sample comprises 98,000 or so clones, around 86% of them detected only once. Jointly, the top ten make up over 0.9% of the sample.

What the authors observed across the whole study: A greater decline was seen for donor-reactive sequences than for third party-reactive sequences, suggesting partial antigen-specific deletion unrelated to withdrawal success. In 5 of 8 subjects, regardless of tolerance or HCV status, circulating donor-reactive CD4 TCRbeta sequences dropped significantly post-transplant. In a couple of subjects, low numbers of available donor cells limited the measurable donor-reactive repertoire. Conclusions were preliminary, limited by small, heterogeneous patient numbers and non-standardized post-transplant time points. Because no allograft tissue specimens were available, donor-reactive T cells may have migrated into the graft instead of being deleted. After accounting for repertoire turnover, donor-reactive detection was significantly reduced in 7 of 8 subjects for CD4 and 8 of 8 for CD8.

Spanning cysteine to phenylalanine, the CDR3 consists of 15 amino acids. The retained sequence is limited to the CDR3, 45 bases, with the frame set at the first base. Taken from the germline V gene (reference sequence), the CDR1 and CDR2 loops are LNHNV and YYDKDF. V trim: 5 bases; J trim: 2 bases; unmatched bases: 8. The clonotype comes from a human donor who received a liver transplant. The specimen was CD4+ T cells from blood, collected before liver transplant. This receptor chain uses TRBV15 and TRBJ2-7; 8 nucleotides in the junction match TRBD1. The CDR3 loop reads CATSSWAQGAYEQYF. In nucleotide form, the sequence is TGTGCCACCAGCTCCTGGGCACAGGGGGCCTACGAGCAGTACTTC.